These T cell receptor beta chains were read from a single sample in a study of post-analysis software for immune sequencing data. TCRdb called the PCR reads again in MiXCR, with one record for every CDR3 protein. Of roughly 200,000 distinct CDR3 sequences in the sample, about 30% were seen once. The sample consisted of blood. The receptors here all came from a girl aged 2 to 17 with multiple sclerosis. CDR3s include the opening cysteine and the closing phenylalanine or tryptophan.

J gene: TRBJ2-1; V gene: TRBV6-5; CDR3 protein: CASRRDLNNEQFF
J gene: TRBJ2-3; V gene: TRBV28; CDR3 protein: CASSSKRSGKKADTQYF
J gene: TRBJ2-3; V gene: TRBV14; CDR3 protein: CASSQGRPRPTYLDTQYF
J gene: TRBJ2-7; V gene: TRBV5-1; CDR3 protein: CASSLGLSGRRDEQYF
J gene: TRBJ2-1; V gene: TRBV5-6; CDR3 protein: CASSFGDGLAAYNEQFF
J gene: TRBJ2-3; V gene: TRBV4-2; CDR3 protein: CASSQTSGTDTQYF
J gene: TRBJ2-1; V gene: TRBV25-1; CDR3 protein: CAGSDLGQGVAEQFF
J gene: TRBJ2-1; V gene: TRBV7-3; CDR3 protein: CASSFSGTSHEQFF
J gene: TRBJ1-2; V gene: TRBV20-1; CDR3 protein: CSARATLKGGYTF
J gene: TRBJ2-3; V gene: TRBV11-2; CDR3 protein: CASSLATGGGDTQYF
J gene: TRBJ2-5; V gene: TRBV5-1; CDR3 protein: CASSLGRSSGRYF
J gene: TRBJ1-6; V gene: TRBV5-1; CDR3 protein: CASSSRETDSPLHF
J gene: TRBJ1-5; V gene: TRBV29-1; CDR3 protein: CSVAGGPRQPQHF
J gene: TRBJ1-5; V gene: TRBV7-8; CDR3 protein: CASSSTGGAYPTQPQHF
J gene: TRBJ1-2; V gene: TRBV29-1; CDR3 protein: CSVEVDGRLRYTF
J gene: TRBJ1-1; V gene: TRBV29-1; CDR3 protein: CSVETGSRPEAFF
J gene: NA; V gene: TRBV4-1; CDR3 protein: CASSQEARGHSEQYF
J gene: TRBJ1-1; V gene: TRBV7-9; CDR3 protein: CASSLGGAGTEAFF
J gene: TRBJ2-1; V gene: TRBV18; CDR3 protein: CASSPSTGLYNEQFF
J gene: TRBJ1-1; V gene: TRBV7-9; CDR3 protein: CASSLATGGYTEAFF
J gene: TRBJ1-2; V gene: TRBV7-9; CDR3 protein: CASTFSEGYTSNYGYTF
J gene: TRBJ2-3; V gene: TRBV9; CDR3 protein: CAGSVAGGGLTDTQYF
J gene: TRBJ2-1; V gene: TRBV2; CDR3 protein: CASGTRGYNEQFF
J gene: TRBJ2-3; V gene: TRBV4-1; CDR3 protein: CASSHLDRDADTQYF
J gene: TRBJ2-1; V gene: TRBV20-1; CDR3 protein: CSARDLGTGGNEQFF
J gene: TRBJ2-7; V gene: TRBV2; CDR3 protein: CATQTGVPYEQYF
J gene: TRBJ1-1; V gene: TRBV10-3; CDR3 protein: CASKGAEGTEAFF
J gene: TRBJ2-3; V gene: TRBV5-1; CDR3 protein: CASNEGTYTDTQYF
J gene: TRBJ1-1; V gene: TRBV20-1; CDR3 protein: CSASRGNTEAFF
J gene: TRBJ2-2; V gene: TRBV6-1; CDR3 protein: CASSVTGGGAGKLFF
J gene: TRBJ1-2; V gene: TRBV21-1; CDR3 protein: CASNKEGRDLKGVYGYTF
J gene: TRBJ2-1; V gene: TRBV27; CDR3 protein: CASSSRPRGNAGGHEQFF
J gene: TRBJ2-1; V gene: TRBV25-1; CDR3 protein: CASSESGGFYNEQFF
J gene: TRBJ2-1; V gene: TRBV6-1; CDR3 protein: CASSPRTGANEQFF
J gene: TRBJ2-5; V gene: TRBV7-8; CDR3 protein: CASSIWGGTSGKVQTQYF
J gene: TRBJ2-7; V gene: TRBV6-2/TRBV6-3; CDR3 protein: CASNRHTGKVSYEQYF
J gene: TRBJ1-2; V gene: TRBV4-1; CDR3 protein: CASSQSGTAYGYTF
J gene: TRBJ2-3; V gene: TRBV12-3/TRBV12-4; CDR3 protein: CASAPDPGTSGGPRSDTQYF
J gene: TRBJ2-1; V gene: TRBV6-6; CDR3 protein: CASKDRGRNERFF
J gene: TRBJ1-2; V gene: TRBV20-1; CDR3 protein: CSARDPAPWTNYGYTF
J gene: TRBJ2-1; V gene: TRBV20-1; CDR3 protein: CSARYQCNEQFF
J gene: TRBJ1-1; V gene: TRBV12-3/TRBV12-4; CDR3 protein: CASRGTGGNTEAFF
J gene: TRBJ1-4; V gene: TRBV12-3/TRBV12-4; CDR3 protein: CASSFRGTPNEKLFF
J gene: TRBJ2-5; V gene: TRBV5-1; CDR3 protein: CASSSGTPPMEQYF
J gene: TRBJ1-5; V gene: TRBV7-2; CDR3 protein: CASSLVGRVPNQPQHF
J gene: TRBJ1-1; V gene: TRBV19; CDR3 protein: CAGSIAAGGNTEAFF
J gene: TRBJ2-3; V gene: TRBV3-1; CDR3 protein: CASSHRGFGTDTQYF
J gene: TRBJ2-7; V gene: TRBV20-1; CDR3 protein: CSGTGEFDEQYF
J gene: TRBJ1-2; V gene: TRBV27; CDR3 protein: CASSLAYSIGKYGYTF
J gene: NA; V gene: TRBV4-1; CDR3 protein: CASSQGGTGTRETQYF